The 8 T cell receptor beta chains below come from one sample, sequenced in a study of T cells in Graves' hyperthyroidism and ophthalmopathy. Amplified regions were TCR beta CDR3 sequences from RNA transcripts. HTBI primers were employed in a first-round RT-PCR of the TCR CDR3. MiXCR, run by TCRdb on the multiplex PCR reads, gives a single entry per CDR3 protein. The table has a few hundred thousand distinct CDR3 sequences, roughly a sixth seen once. Sequencing was performed on blood. The receptors here all came from a woman younger than 45 with Graves' ophthalmopathy.

The V call is TRBV6-2 or TRBV6-3, the J call TRBJ2-5, with TRBD1 as a possible D gene (6 bases). The ends were cut back, 3 bases at V and 2 bases at J, with 13 bases in the middle. The CDR3 spans 15 residues. Germline CDR1 reads MNHEY; CDR2 reads SVGEGT. As DNA, the CDR3 is TGTGCCAGCAGTTATCGGACAGACCTACAAGAGACCCAGTACTTC. Translation gives CASSYRTDLQETQYF.

This clonotype has only one observation. A read error is likely, as this CDR3 ends without the conserved phenylalanine or tryptophan. The chain recombines TRBV12-3 or TRBV12-4 with TRBJ1-6; TRBD1 matches 8 bases. This CDR3 is 15 amino acids long. V lost 7 bases to trimming and J lost 7 bases; unmatched junction nucleotides: 9. The CDR3, as DNA: TGTGCCAGCACCGGGACAGGAAATGTAAATTCACCCCTCCACCTT. Amino acids: CASTGTGNVNSPLHL.

CDR3 DNA: TGTGCCAGCAGCTTACAAGGCACTGGGGAGCAGTACTTC. Its translation is CASSLQGTGEQYF. The chain has TRBV5-4 and TRBJ2-7, with D hard to call. Germline values: CDR1 SGHNT, CDR2 YYREEE (reference sequence). The CDR3 spans 13 residues. V was trimmed by 2 bases and J by 7 bases, leaving 13 bases between them.

Many counts were recorded for this clonotype. The gene calls are TRBV7-2 and TRBJ2-7; TRBD2 agrees at 8 bases. V lost 4 bases to trimming and J lost 1 base; unmatched junction nucleotides: 6. Per germline, CDR1 SGHTA and CDR2 FQGNSA. This CDR3 has 15 amino acids. The CDR3 reads CASSYLAGGSYEQYF. Written as DNA, the CDR3 is TGTGCCAGCAGCTACCTAGCGGGTGGTTCCTACGAGCAGTACTTC. Drawing the rest from reference TRBV7-2 and TRBJ2-7, the complete variable domain is GAGVSQSPSNKVTEKGKDVELRCDPISGHTALYWYRQSLGQGLEFLIYFQGNSAPDKSGLPSDRFSAERTGGSVSTLTIQRTQQEDSAVYLCASSYLAGGSYEQYFGPGTRLTVT.

This clonotype was seen repeatedly, ten times or more. This chain connects TRBV12-3 or TRBV12-4 to TRBJ2-5, with 7 bases identical to TRBD1. J was trimmed by 3 bases and V by 6 bases; bases with no gene match: 16. This CDR3 is built from 17 residues. CDR3: CASRPGQSGGYEETQYF. The CDR3 DNA sequence: TGTGCCAGCAGACCGGGACAGTCCGGTGGGTACGAAGAGACCCAGTACTTC.

This clonotype showed up many times. The chain carries TRBV7-9 and TRBJ2-7, with 9 bases lining up with TRBD2. The CDR3 runs 14 residues. Germline assignment: CDR1 SEHNR and CDR2 FQNEAQ (reference sequence). V shed 7 bases and J 0 bases; nucleotides not matched to a gene: 4. The DNA for the CDR3 is TGTGCCAGCACCCTTAGCGGGAGCTCCTACGAGCAGTACTTC. Amino acids: CASTLSGSSYEQYF.

Notes on this clonotype: One base away lies a much larger clone, so this may be a sequencing read error. The chain couples TRBV20-1 to TRBJ1-1, with D hard to call. CDR1 is DFQATT, CDR2 SNEGSKA, per germline (reference sequence). This CDR3 spans 11 amino acids. The CDR3 coding sequence is TGCAGTACTAGGCAGAAGACTGAAGCTTTCTTT. It is translated as CSTRQKTEAFF.

This clonotype is a singleton in its sample. The genes are TRBV28 and TRBJ1-1; tentative D call: TRBD1 (6 bases). The germline CDR1 and CDR2 sequences are MDHEN and SYDVKM. Trimming cost V 8 bases and J 5 bases, with 12 bases left between them. The CDR3 has 12 amino acids. As DNA, the CDR3 is TGTGCCAGCGAAGGGGGTTGGACTGAAGCTTTCTTT. This translates into CASEGGWTEAFF.